The clone carrying this TCR beta chain appeared many times. This sample is drawn from a study of regulatory T cells in long-lasting Graves disease. Sequencing libraries for TCR beta were prepared with iRepertoire HTBI primers and Arm-PCR of CDR3 regions. TCRdb reprocessed the multiplex PCR reads with MiXCR, giving one entry per CDR3 protein. The repertoire holds approximately 350,000 distinct CDR3 sequences, with 12% as singletons. V was cut by 0 bases and J by 9 bases, with 9 bases left in between. The CDR3 is 12 residues long. CDR1 is DFQATT and CDR2 is SNEGSKA in the germline V gene (reference sequence). Indicated time point: newly diagnosed GD, antithyroid drugs for less than 3 months. TCR sequences were obtained from RNA taken from PBMCs. These same data were also listed under a study on T cells in Graves' hyperthyroidism and ophthalmopathy. That paper adds: Diagnosis of hyperthyroidism was new in patients aged 18 to 65, and its duration was under 2 months.

The sample in question was peripheral blood mononuclear cells (PBMCs), obtained at new diagnosis, from a patient treated with antithyroid drugs. The chain joins TRBV20-1 to TRBJ2-1, with D possibly called TRBD1 or TRBD2 (5 bases each). The source is a woman aged 18-29 years with Graves disease. CDR3 residues: CSARDEGSEQFF. For the CDR3, the DNA is TGCAGTGCTAGAGATGAGGGGAGTGAGCAGTTCTTC.